A single sample is the source of the 26 T cell receptor beta chains below, sequenced in a study of naive and memory T cell subsets. Study-level points and caveats: Especially in CD8 cells, naive repertoires contained a few larger clonotypes, possibly CD45RA-re-expressing memory cells.

An equimolar mix of two oligonucleotides served as the beta constant-region primer for TRBC1 and TRBC2. Four rounds of PCR amplified the ligated cDNA using nested alpha and beta constant-region primers plus SP2. Each CDR3 protein is one row after TCRdb ran MiXCR on the UMI-ligation and nested PCR reads. The top ten clones hold approximately 2.8% of a sample with about 100,000 distinct CDR3 sequences, more than 12% of them seen once. Antigens of these TCRs are unknown. Input material: naive CD8+ T cells from blood. These receptors all stem from a human donor in good health.

The chain employs TRBV6-2 or TRBV6-3 and TRBJ2-7; D may be TRBD1 (6 bases). The CDR3 runs to 13 residues. V gave up 8 bases and J gave up 0 bases, with 11 bases separating them. Germline CDR1 MNHEY, CDR2 SVGEGT. The DNA for the CDR3 is TGTGCCAGCGGTCGGACAGTCTCCTACGAGCAGTACTTC. Protein product: CASGRTVSYEQYF.

The table lists this clonotype with many counts. V and J are TRBV19 and TRBJ1-4; 8 bases align to TRBD1. With V trimmed by 3 bases and J by 4 bases, 4 bases remained unmatched. The CDR3 totals 15 residues. Germline V gene sequence: CDR1 LNHDA, CDR2 SQIVND (reference sequence). As DNA, the CDR3 is TGTGCCAGTAGTATTTGGACAGGGAGTAATGAAAAACTGTTTTTT. Its translation: CASSIWTGSNEKLFF. Based on the CDR3 plus reference TRBV19 and TRBJ1-4, the full variable domain is DGGITQSPKYLFRKEGQNVTLSCEQNLNHDAMYWYRQDPGQGLRLIYYSQIVNDFQKGDIAEGYSVSREKKESFPLTVTSAQKNPTAFYLCASSIWTGSNEKLFFGSGTQLSVL.

This clonotype has only a few counts. The J gene is TRBJ1-4, the V gene TRBV12-3 or TRBV12-4; D is unclear. This CDR3 region has 13 residues. The V and J ends lost 6 bases and 4 bases respectively, with 9 bases between them. The DNA for the CDR3 is TGTGCCAGCAGGAAAGGACGTAATGAAAAACTGTTTTTT. Its translation is CASRKGRNEKLFF.

The chain links TRBV25-1 to TRBJ2-5, with TRBD1 as a possible D gene (5 bases). The V gene lost 2 bases and the J gene lost 1 base, with 11 bases spanning the gap. Germline V gene sequence: CDR1 MGHDK, CDR2 SYGVNS. The CDR3 is 15 amino acids. CDR3 nucleotide sequence: TGTGCCAGCAGTGAACGCAGGGTTCTCCAAGAGACCCAGTACTTC. Its translation is CASSERRVLQETQYF.

This clonotype was observed a few times. The J gene is TRBJ2-3, the V gene TRBV6-2 or TRBV6-3; 7 bases match TRBD1. After removal of 2 bases from V and 4 bases from J, the junction contained 9 bases not matched to a gene. The germline V gene encodes CDR1 MNHEY and CDR2 SVGEGT. The CDR3 spans 16 residues. The CDR3 DNA follows: TGTGCCAGCAGTTACAACGACAGGGATCCTGCAGATACGCAGTATTTT. This encodes CASSYNDRDPADTQYF.

This clonotype was detected a few times. The chain joins TRBV7-3 to TRBJ2-3; TRBD1 matches at 8 bases. Per the germline V gene, CDR1 is SGHTA and CDR2 is FQGTGA. The CDR3 is 14 residues long. J was trimmed by 4 bases and V by 5 bases; bases with no gene match: 5. The CDR3, as DNA: TGTGCCAGCAGCATGACAGGGGCTCCAGATACGCAGTATTTT. Translating gives CASSMTGAPDTQYF.

This clonotype was seen ten or more times. The chain uses TRBV13 and TRBJ1-1, with D unresolved. CDR1 and CDR2 from the germline V gene are PRHDT and FYEKMQ (reference sequence). The CDR3 sequence is 15 residues long. V was pared by 1 base and J by 1 base, with 10 bases between. CDR3 residues: CASSLAAAKNTEAFF. CDR3 bases: TGTGCCAGCAGCTTAGCGGCCGCCAAGAACACTGAAGCTTTCTTT.

This clonotype was seen a handful of times. The chain has TRBV27 and TRBJ1-1; tentative D call: TRBD1 (6 bases). Trimming took 4 bases from V and 5 from J, leaving 11 bases between them. The CDR3 sequence is 13 residues long. Germline V gene sequence: CDR1 MNHEY, CDR2 SMNVEV (reference sequence). DNA for the CDR3: TGTGCCAGCAGTTCACAGGGTACGACTGAAGCTTTCTTT. Protein: CASSSQGTTEAFF.

This clonotype was observed a few times. This sequence joins TRBV4-2 and TRBJ2-1; 12 nucleotides align to TRBD2. V lost 1 base, J lost 0 bases, and 10 bases stayed unmatched. The CDR3 covers 20 residues. Germline CDR1 LGHNA, CDR2 YNFKEQ. CDR3 sequence: CASSQVVGTSGPSSYNEQFF. The CDR3 coding sequence is TGTGCCAGCAGCCAAGTAGTGGGGACTAGCGGGCCGAGCTCCTACAATGAGCAGTTCTTC.

This clonotype has a handful of counts. This chain connects TRBV20-1 to TRBJ2-7; 7 nucleotides match TRBD2. Trimming cost V 3 bases and J 5 bases; bases outside gene matches: 10. The CDR3 contains 14 residues. Germline V gene data show CDR1 as DFQATT and CDR2 as SNEGSKA (reference sequence). The CDR3 DNA sequence: TGCAGTGCTAGTTCGGGCGGGAGTACGAACGAGCAGTACTTC. Its protein product is CSASSGGSTNEQYF.

V usage is TRBV28 and J usage is TRBJ2-7, with D possibly being TRBD1 or TRBD2 (5 bases each). Trimming left V 7 bases short and J 5 bases short, with 30 bases between. Per the germline V gene, CDR1 is MDHEN and CDR2 is SYDVKM. The CDR3 loop spans 18 amino acids. DNA of the CDR3: TGTGCCAGCAAAAGGCCGGGACCCACAACTATTGAATCCGACGAGCAGTACTTC. It encodes CASKRPGPTTIESDEQYF.

This clonotype came up once. The chain carries TRBV12-3 or TRBV12-4 and TRBJ2-3; 11 nucleotides line up with TRBD2. CDR3 length: 18 residues. V dropped 6 bases and J dropped 6; count of bases not matched to a gene: 17. In DNA, the CDR3 is TGTGCCAGCAGCCCCTCTAGCGGGGGGCCCGCCGCCCGTGATACGCAGTATTTT. Protein: CASSPSSGGPAARDTQYF.

The genes are TRBV29-1 and TRBJ2-2; 10 bases are shared with TRBD1. Per germline, CDR1 SQVTM and CDR2 ANQGSEA. V shed 6 bases and J 5 bases; nucleotides not matched to a gene: 6. There are 14 residues in the CDR3. The CDR3 sequence: CSVGTGERTGELFF. The CDR3 DNA reads as TGCAGCGTCGGGACAGGGGAACGAACCGGGGAGCTGTTTTTT.

J is TRBJ2-1 and V is TRBV6-5; 8 bases map to TRBD1. This CDR3 is 14 amino acids long. Trimming removed 4 bases from V and 10 bases from J; junction bases left unmatched: 9. Germline assignment: CDR1 MNHEY and CDR2 SVGAGI. Here the CDR3 reads CASSFGQGWGEQFF. The CDR3 DNA reads as TGTGCCAGCAGTTTCGGACAGGGTTGGGGAGAGCAGTTCTTC.

This clonotype was counted once. CDR3 DNA: TGTGCCAGCAGTTTTACGGTTAGCACAGATACGCAGTATTTT. Translated, it gives CASSFTVSTDTQYF. This rearrangement joins TRBV12-3 or TRBV12-4 to TRBJ2-3, with D uncertain. V lost 3 bases and J 0 bases, leaving 7 bases between the germline ends. The CDR3 consists of 14 residues.

This clonotype was detected a few times. Here the CDR3 reads CASSLTGTLGDTQYF. CDR3 in DNA: TGTGCCAGCAGTTTAACCGGGACCCTCGGAGATACGCAGTATTTT. V gene TRBV6-2 or TRBV6-3 combines with J gene TRBJ2-3; D may correspond to TRBD1 or TRBD2 (5 bases each). This CDR3 has 15 residues. CDR1 is MNHEY and CDR2 is SVGEGT in the germline V gene. V was pared by 4 bases and J by 5 bases, with 16 bases between.

Only a few counts were recorded for this clonotype. CDR3 residues: CASSQGAPGATTYEQYF. The DNA for the CDR3 is TGTGCCAGCAGCCAAGGCGCTCCCGGGGCTACCACCTACGAGCAGTACTTC. The chain combines TRBV4-2 with TRBJ2-7; tentatively, D is TRBD1 or TRBD2 (5 bases each). The CDR3 is 17 amino acids. The germline V gene has CDR1 LGHNA and CDR2 YNFKEQ. V lost 1 base to trimming and J lost 2 bases, with 18 bases between them.

This clonotype was seen at least ten times. V and J are TRBV6-5 and TRBJ2-7, with 9 bases matching TRBD1. The CDR3 runs 15 residues. Germline V gene lookup returns CDR1 MNHEY and CDR2 SVGAGI. J lost 2 bases, V lost 0 bases, and 2 bases had no gene match. Here the CDR3 reads CASSYSGTGTYEQYF. CDR3 nucleotides: TGTGCCAGCAGTTACTCCGGGACAGGGACCTACGAGCAGTACTTC.

The rearrangement joins TRBV5-1 to TRBJ2-7, with D unclear. The ends were cut back, 0 bases at V and 3 bases at J, with 10 bases in the middle. Germline CDR1 is SGHRS and CDR2 is YFSETQ. This CDR3 region has 14 residues. For the CDR3, the DNA is TGCGCCAGCAGCTTGGGTTCCGGGTTCTACGAGCAGTACTTC. Translation: CASSLGSGFYEQYF.

The chain joins TRBV15 to TRBJ2-4; 8 positions match TRBD1. Unmatched junction bases numbered 5, after V lost 3 bases and J lost 4 bases. CDR1 and CDR2 from the germline V gene are LNHNV and YYDKDF (reference sequence). This CDR3 is 15 amino acids long. The CDR3 spells CATSSATGGKNIQYF. The CDR3, as DNA: TGTGCCACCAGCAGTGCAACAGGGGGGAAAAACATTCAGTACTTC.

This clonotype was picked up many times. The chain combines TRBV29-1 with TRBJ2-1; 9 bases match TRBD2. This CDR3 spans 14 amino acids. The V gene end was trimmed by 1 base and the J gene end by 3 bases; junction bases not matched to a gene: 1. Germline V CDR1 and CDR2: SQVTM, ANQGSEA. The CDR3 spells CSVEGLADYNEQFF. Here the CDR3 DNA reads TGCAGCGTTGAAGGACTAGCGGACTACAATGAGCAGTTCTTC.

The V call is TRBV3-1, the J call TRBJ1-1; no clear D. V was cut by 4 bases and J by 4 bases, with 10 bases left in between. Germline V gene data show CDR1 as LGHDT and CDR2 as YNNKEL (reference sequence). This CDR3 spans 13 amino acids. CDR3 in DNA: TGTGCCAGCAGCCCCACCAGTGGCACTGAAGCTTTCTTT. It is translated as CASSPTSGTEAFF.

This clonotype was observed at least ten times. The chain recombines TRBV4-3 with TRBJ2-2; tentative D call: TRBD2 (5 bases). Trimming stripped 3 bases from V and 6 bases from J, with 11 bases between. The germline V gene encodes CDR1 LGHNA and CDR2 YSLEER. The length of the CDR3 is 14 residues. The CDR3 sequence: CASSHGRGAGELFF. CDR3 sequence (DNA): TGCGCCAGCAGCCATGGTCGGGGTGCCGGGGAGCTGTTTTTT.

This clonotype was found many times. The genes are TRBV19 and TRBJ2-6; TRBD2 might be the D (6 bases). Trimming left V 3 bases short and J 8 bases short, with 8 bases between. The CDR3 length is 13 residues. Germline V gene data show CDR1 as LNHDA and CDR2 as SQIVND (reference sequence). The CDR3 bases are TGTGCCAGTAGTATGGGGACTTCCAACGTCCTGACTTTC. Translated, it gives CASSMGTSNVLTF. The whole variable domain, remainder taken from reference TRBV19 and TRBJ2-6, is DGGITQSPKYLFRKEGQNVTLSCEQNLNHDAMYWYRQDPGQGLRLIYYSQIVNDFQKGDIAEGYSVSREKKESFPLTVTSAQKNPTAFYLCASSMGTSNVLTFGAGSRLTVL.

This clonotype turned up a few times. J is TRBJ1-4 and V is TRBV4-3, with D unclear. The V end lost 0 bases, the J end lost 5 bases, and 7 bases lay between the germline ends. This CDR3 has 14 amino acids. Per germline, CDR1 LGHNA and CDR2 YSLEER. Written as DNA, the CDR3 is TGCGCCAGCAGCCAAGATGACGGAAATGAAAAACTGTTTTTT. Protein sequence: CASSQDDGNEKLFF.

This clonotype has at least ten counts. The chain carries TRBV6-6 and TRBJ2-3; 11 bases align to TRBD2. The V gene end was trimmed by 4 bases and the J gene end by 5 bases; junction bases not matched to a gene: 8. CDR3 length: 16 amino acids. CDR1 is MNHNY and CDR2 is SVGAGI in the germline V gene (reference sequence). DNA for the CDR3: TGTGCCAGCAGTTTACTAGCGGGAGTACATGGAGATACGCAGTATTTT. Residues: CASSLLAGVHGDTQYF.